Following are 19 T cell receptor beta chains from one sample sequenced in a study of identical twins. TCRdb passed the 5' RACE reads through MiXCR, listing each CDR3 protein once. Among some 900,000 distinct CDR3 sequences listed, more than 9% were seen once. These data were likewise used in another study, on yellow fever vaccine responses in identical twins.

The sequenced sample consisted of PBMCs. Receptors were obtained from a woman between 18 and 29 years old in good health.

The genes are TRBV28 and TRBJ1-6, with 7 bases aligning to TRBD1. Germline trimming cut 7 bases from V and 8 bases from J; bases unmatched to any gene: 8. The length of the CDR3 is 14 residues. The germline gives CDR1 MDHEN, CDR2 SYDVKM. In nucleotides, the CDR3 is TGTGCCAGCAATCTAGACAGGGCAGATTCACCCCTCCACTTT. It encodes CASNLDRADSPLHF. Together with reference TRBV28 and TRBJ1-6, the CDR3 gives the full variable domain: DVKVTQSSRYLVKRTGEKVFLECVQDMDHENMFWYRQDPGLGLRLIYFSYDVKMKEKGDIPEGYSVSREKKERFSLILESASTNQTSMYLCASNLDRADSPLHFGNGTRLTVT.

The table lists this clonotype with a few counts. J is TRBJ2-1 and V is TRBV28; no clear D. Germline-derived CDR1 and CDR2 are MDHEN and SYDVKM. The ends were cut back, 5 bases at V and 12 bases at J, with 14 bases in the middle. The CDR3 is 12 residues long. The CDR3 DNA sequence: TGTGCCAGCAGTCGTCGAGGTGGTGGGCAGTTCTTC. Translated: CASSRRGGGQFF.

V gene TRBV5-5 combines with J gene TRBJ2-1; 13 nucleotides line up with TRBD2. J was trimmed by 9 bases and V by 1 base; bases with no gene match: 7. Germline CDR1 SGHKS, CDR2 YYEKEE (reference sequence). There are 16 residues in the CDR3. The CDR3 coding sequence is TGTGCCAGCAGCTTGTTTGGACTAGCGGGAGAGGGTGAGCAGTTCTTC. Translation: CASSLFGLAGEGEQFF.

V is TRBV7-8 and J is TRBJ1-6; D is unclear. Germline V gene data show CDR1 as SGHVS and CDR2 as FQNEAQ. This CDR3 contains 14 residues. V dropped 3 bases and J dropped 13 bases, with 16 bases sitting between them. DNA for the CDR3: TGTGCCAGCAGCTTTCTGAGGGTGGGGTCCCCCCTCCACTTT. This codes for CASSFLRVGSPLHF.

Here the CDR3 DNA reads TGTGCCAGCAGTTTGGGAGGGGGCGTGGAGGAGACCCAGTACTTC. Encoded protein: CASSLGGGVEETQYF. The genes are TRBV7-3 and TRBJ2-5; D possibly uses TRBD1 or TRBD2 (7 bases each). The CDR3 runs to 15 residues. Trimming stripped 6 bases from V and 5 bases from J, with 19 bases between. The V gene's germline CDR1 is SGHTA and CDR2 FQGTGA.

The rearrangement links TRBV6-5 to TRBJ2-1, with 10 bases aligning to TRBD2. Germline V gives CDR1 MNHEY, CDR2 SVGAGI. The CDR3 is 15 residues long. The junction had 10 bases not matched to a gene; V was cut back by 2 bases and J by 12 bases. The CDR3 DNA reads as TGTGCCAGCAGTTACGAGCGGGGGGGCTATAGGGGGCAGTTCTTC. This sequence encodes CASSYERGGYRGQFF.

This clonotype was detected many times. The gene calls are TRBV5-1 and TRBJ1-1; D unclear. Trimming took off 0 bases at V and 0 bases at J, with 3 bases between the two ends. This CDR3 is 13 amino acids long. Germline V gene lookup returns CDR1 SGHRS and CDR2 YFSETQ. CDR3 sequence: CASSLELNTEAFF. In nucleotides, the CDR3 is TGCGCCAGCAGCTTGGAGCTGAACACTGAAGCTTTCTTT.

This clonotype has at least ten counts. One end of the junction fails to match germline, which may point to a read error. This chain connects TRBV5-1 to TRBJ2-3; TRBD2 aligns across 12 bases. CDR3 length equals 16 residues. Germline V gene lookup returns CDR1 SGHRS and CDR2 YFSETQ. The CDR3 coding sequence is TGTGCCAGCAGTTTAAGTCTAGCGGGAGGGACAGATACGCAGTATTTT. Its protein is CASSLSLAGGTDTQYF.

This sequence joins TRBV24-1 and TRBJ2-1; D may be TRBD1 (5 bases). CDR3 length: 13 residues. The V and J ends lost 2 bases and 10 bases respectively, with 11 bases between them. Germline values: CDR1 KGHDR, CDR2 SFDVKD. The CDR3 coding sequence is TGTGCCACCAGTGATTGGGGCCTAAAGGAGCAGTTCTTC. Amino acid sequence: CATSDWGLKEQFF.

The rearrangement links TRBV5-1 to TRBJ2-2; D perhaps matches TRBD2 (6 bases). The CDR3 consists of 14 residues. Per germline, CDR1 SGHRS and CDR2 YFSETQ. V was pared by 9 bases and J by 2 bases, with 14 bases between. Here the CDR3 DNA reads TGCGCCACAAGGAGGGCGGGCAACACCGGGGAGCTGTTTTTT. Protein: CATRRAGNTGELFF.

Here the CDR3 DNA reads TGTGCCAGCAGCTCCGGGACAGTCGAGTACGAGCAGTACTTC. This sequence encodes CASSSGTVEYEQYF. The chain couples TRBV27 to TRBJ2-7; 7 nucleotides line up with TRBD1. The germline V gene encodes CDR1 MNHEY and CDR2 SMNVEV (reference sequence). The trim removed 6 bases at V and 4 bases at J, leaving 9 bases unmatched. This CDR3 comprises 14 residues.

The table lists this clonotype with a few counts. In DNA form, the CDR3 reads TGCAGTGCTAGAGACACTAGCGGGGGAAACACCGGGGAGCTGTTTTTT. It encodes CSARDTSGGNTGELFF. The chain recombines TRBV20-1 with TRBJ2-2; 11 bases are shared with TRBD2. After removal of 0 bases from V and 2 bases from J, the junction contained 2 bases not matched to a gene. The germline gives CDR1 DFQATT, CDR2 SNEGSKA (reference sequence). The CDR3 consists of 16 residues.

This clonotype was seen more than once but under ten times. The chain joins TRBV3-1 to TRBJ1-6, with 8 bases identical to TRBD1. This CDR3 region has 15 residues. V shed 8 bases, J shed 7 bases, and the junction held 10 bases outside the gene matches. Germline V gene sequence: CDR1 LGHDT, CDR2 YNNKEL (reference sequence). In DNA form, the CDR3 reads TGTGCCAGCTCGACTGGGCAGGGGGCGAATTCACCCCTCCACTTT. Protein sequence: CASSTGQGANSPLHF.

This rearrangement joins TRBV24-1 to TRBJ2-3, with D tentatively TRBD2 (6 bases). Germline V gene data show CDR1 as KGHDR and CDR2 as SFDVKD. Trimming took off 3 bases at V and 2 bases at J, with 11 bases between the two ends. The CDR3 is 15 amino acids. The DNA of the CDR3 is TGTGCCACCAGTGATCGGACTACCGACACAGATACGCAGTATTTT. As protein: CATSDRTTDTDTQYF.

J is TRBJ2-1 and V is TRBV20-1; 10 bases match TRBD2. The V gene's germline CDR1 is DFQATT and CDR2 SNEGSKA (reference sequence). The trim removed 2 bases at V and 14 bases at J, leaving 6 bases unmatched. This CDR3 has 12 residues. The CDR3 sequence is CSARLLAGKEFF. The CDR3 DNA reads TGCAGTGCTAGACTACTAGCGGGGAAGGAGTTCTTC.

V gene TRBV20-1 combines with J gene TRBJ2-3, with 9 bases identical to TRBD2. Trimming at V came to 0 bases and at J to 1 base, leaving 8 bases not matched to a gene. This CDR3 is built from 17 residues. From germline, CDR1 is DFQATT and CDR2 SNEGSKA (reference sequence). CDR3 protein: CSARDRLAGFRTDTQYF. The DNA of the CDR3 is TGCAGTGCTAGAGATCGCCTAGCGGGGTTTCGCACAGATACGCAGTATTTT.

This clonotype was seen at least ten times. Written as DNA, the CDR3 is TGCGCCAGCAGCCAGGCGGGGGACATTAGTCGGACCCAGTACTTC. This encodes CASSQAGDISRTQYF. The chain couples TRBV4-1 to TRBJ2-5; the D gene is possibly TRBD2 (7 bases). The CDR3 sequence is 15 residues long. CDR1 and CDR2 (germline): MGHRA, YSYEKL. Trimming cost V 3 bases and J 7 bases, with 18 bases left between them.

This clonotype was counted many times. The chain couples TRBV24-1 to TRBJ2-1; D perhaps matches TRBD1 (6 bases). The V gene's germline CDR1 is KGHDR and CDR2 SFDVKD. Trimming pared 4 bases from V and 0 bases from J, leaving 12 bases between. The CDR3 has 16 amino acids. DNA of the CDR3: TGTGCCACCAGTGACCTACAGGGTAGCTCCTACAATGAGCAGTTCTTC. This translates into CATSDLQGSSYNEQFF.

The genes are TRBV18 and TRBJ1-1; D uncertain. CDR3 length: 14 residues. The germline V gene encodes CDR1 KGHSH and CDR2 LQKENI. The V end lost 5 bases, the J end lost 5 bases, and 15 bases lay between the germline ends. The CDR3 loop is CASSLTLIGTEAFF. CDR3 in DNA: TGTGCCAGCTCATTGACCCTCATCGGGACTGAAGCTTTCTTT. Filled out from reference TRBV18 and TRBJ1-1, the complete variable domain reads NAGVMQNPRHLVRRRGQEARLRCSPMKGHSHVYWYRQLPEEGLKFMVYLQKENIIDESGMPKERFSAEFPKEGPSILRIQQVVRGDSAAYFCASSLTLIGTEAFFGQGTRLTVV.